This record covers a single T cell receptor beta chain. The antigen is undetermined. This sample stems from a study of T cell responses to AZD1222 COVID-19 vaccine. The assay was immunoSEQ multiplex PCR, and TCRdb's table has in-frame clones only and misses some. Seen here are about 90,000 clones, around 89% observed once, and the top ten hold over 10%. Notes on the study in general: Clonal diversity was possibly underestimated, and the donors were mostly white British, with more females.

This TCR was sampled from an adult who received the AZD1222 COVID-19 vaccine. The sample consisted of peripheral blood, taken 28 days after the second AZD1222 dose.

CDR3 coding DNA: TGTGCCAGCAGCTTGTCCCGGATCACTGAAGCTTTCTTT. Its translation is CASSLSRITEAFF. The chain recombines TRBV5-8 with TRBJ1-1; no clear D. In germline, CDR1 is SGHTS, CDR2 YDEGEE. Trimming removed 1 base at V and 4 bases at J, with 8 bases between. The CDR3 contains 13 residues.